This T cell receptor (beta chain) stems from a study of response to subunit inactivated influenza vaccine. V was cut by 0 bases and J by 2 bases, with 6 bases left in between. This CDR3 has 14 amino acids. The germline V gene encodes CDR1 KGHSH and CDR2 LQKENI. Broader study findings: It was suggested by the authors that few new T cells are recruited by each seasonal influenza vaccination.

Note on this clonotype: Its target is not known.

TCRdb independently ran MiXCR on the RT-PCR reads; one entry per CDR3 protein. In the table there are around 200,000 distinct CDR3 sequences, roughly 14% of which are singletons. Sequencing used CD8+ T cells sorted from PBMCs, obtained 5 days after vaccination. This receptor was identified in a man aged 45 to 65 who received an inactivated influenza vaccine. The V call is TRBV18, the J call TRBJ2-3; D not resolved. The CDR3 protein is CASSPPWNTDTQYF. In DNA, the CDR3 is TGTGCCAGCTCACCACCGTGGAACACAGATACGCAGTATTTT.